This T cell receptor beta chain originates from a study of cytomegalovirus exposure and HLA in healthy donors. The PCR used 60 Vbeta and 13 Jbeta primers. The repertoire was sequenced with immunoSEQ multiplex PCR; TCRdb's copy has only in-frame clones and lacks some. The sample consists of 140,000 to 150,000 clones, 61% of them appearing once. The CDR3 is 16 amino acids. V shed 5 bases, J shed 3 bases, and the junction held 7 bases outside the gene matches. The V gene's germline CDR1 is SEHNR and CDR2 FQNEAQ (reference sequence). In the case of this clone: The antigen is not known.

Study findings and constraints: Later analysis demonstrated an association between a missense DCLRE1C variant and TCR beta V- and J-gene trimming.

This sequence originates from a male donor in good health and CMV-seronegative. Input material: PBMCs. This chain uses TRBV7-9 with TRBJ2-7, with 13 bases lining up with TRBD2. As DNA, the CDR3 is TGTGCCAGCAGCGGACTAGCGGGGGCCAAATTCTACGAGCAGTACTTC. It yields the protein CASSGLAGAKFYEQYF.